This TCR beta chain came from a study of T cell repertoires in cytomegalovirus infection (dated by TCRdb to between 2018 and 2020). Turning to the overall study: Donor HLA type was relevant to the analysis, because carriage of CMV infection together with the matching HLA type was indicated by public TCR beta signatures.

Instrument on record: Illumina HiSeq 1500. TCRdb trimmed public reads at Q25 via fastp, called clones via MiXCR and kept in-frame beta chains. Each entry merges the rows of one CDR3 protein and shows their most common DNA and genes. Here the sample has almost 550,000 distinct CDR3 sequences; about 15% occur a single time. Clones ranked in the top ten supply roughly 25% of the sample. This clonotype was found many times. Its antigen specificity is not known. Base qualities are not provided; no much larger clone lies one nucleotide away. The junction shows trimming of 2 bases on V and 6 bases on J, and the gene matches do not reach 6 bases of it. CDR1 and CDR2, per the germline V gene, are MNHEY and SVGEGT. The cysteine opens and the phenylalanine closes a CDR3 of 14 amino acids. Only CDR3 DNA is held: 42 bases, read in frame from base 1. Findings and caveats that apply to the study as a whole: In both this cohort and an independent roughly 330-donor cohort, the cumulative frequency of public TCR beta family members distinguished carriers of CMV infection plus the relevant HLA type. The ex vivo response was dominated by HLA-C-restricted CMV-specific TCR beta clonotypes, which also provided the single most frequent clonotype in two of eight donors.

This sequence was found in a human donor in good health (CMV status not recorded). Some clones in this sample may be carry-over from other donors' samples. The chain uses TRBV6-2 or TRBV6-3 and TRBJ1-1; 7 bases in the middle match TRBD1. Sample: CD8+ T cells from PBMCs. The DNA is as follows: TGTGCCAGCAGTTACCTCCGGGACAGCTCTGAAGCTTTCTTT. Its coded protein is CASSYLRDSSEAFF.